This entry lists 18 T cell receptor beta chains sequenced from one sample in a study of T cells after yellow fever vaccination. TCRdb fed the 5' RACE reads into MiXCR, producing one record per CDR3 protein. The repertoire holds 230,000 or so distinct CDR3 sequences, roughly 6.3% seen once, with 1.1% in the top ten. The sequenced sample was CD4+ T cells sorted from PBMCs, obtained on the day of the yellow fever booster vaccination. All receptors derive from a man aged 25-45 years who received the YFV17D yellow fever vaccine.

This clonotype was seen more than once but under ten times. CDR3 amino acids: CASSYSTDDNEQFF. DNA for the CDR3: TGTGCCAGCAGTTACTCGACAGACGACAATGAGCAGTTCTTC. V gene TRBV6-5 combines with J gene TRBJ2-1; TRBD1 might be the D (5 bases). The CDR3 contains 14 residues. Deletions cut 0 bases from V and 5 bases from J, with 8 bases between. CDR1 and CDR2 (germline): MNHEY, SVGAGI.

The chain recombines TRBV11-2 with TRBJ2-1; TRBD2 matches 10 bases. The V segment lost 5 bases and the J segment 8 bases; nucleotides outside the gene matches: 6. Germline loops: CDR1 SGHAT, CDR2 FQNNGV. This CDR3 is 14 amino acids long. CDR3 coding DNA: TGTGCCAGCAGCGCCACTAGCGGGAACTATGAGCAGTTCTTC. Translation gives CASSATSGNYEQFF.

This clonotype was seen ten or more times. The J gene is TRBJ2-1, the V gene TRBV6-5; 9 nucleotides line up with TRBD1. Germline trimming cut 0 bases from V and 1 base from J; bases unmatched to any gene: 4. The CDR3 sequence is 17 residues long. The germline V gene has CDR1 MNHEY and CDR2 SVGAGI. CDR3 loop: CASSYSSQGASYNEQFF. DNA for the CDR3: TGTGCCAGCAGTTACTCGTCACAGGGGGCTTCCTACAATGAGCAGTTCTTC.

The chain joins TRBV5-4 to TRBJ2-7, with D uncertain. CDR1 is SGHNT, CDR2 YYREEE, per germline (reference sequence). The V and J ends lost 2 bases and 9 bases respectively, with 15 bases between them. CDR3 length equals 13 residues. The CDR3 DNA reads TGTGCCAGCAGCTTCGGCTATTCTACGCCGCAGTACTTC. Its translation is CASSFGYSTPQYF.

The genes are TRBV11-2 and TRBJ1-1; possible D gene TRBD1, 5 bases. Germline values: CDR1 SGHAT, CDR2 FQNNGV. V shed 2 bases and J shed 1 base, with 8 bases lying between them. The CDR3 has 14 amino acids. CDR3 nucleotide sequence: TGTGCCAGCAGCTTACGGACAACGAACACTGAAGCTTTCTTT. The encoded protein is CASSLRTTNTEAFF.

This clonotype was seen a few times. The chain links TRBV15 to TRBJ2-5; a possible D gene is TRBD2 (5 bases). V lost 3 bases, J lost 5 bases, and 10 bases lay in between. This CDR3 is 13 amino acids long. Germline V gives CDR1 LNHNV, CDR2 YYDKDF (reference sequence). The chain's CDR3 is CATSRGDGETQYF. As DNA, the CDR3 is TGTGCCACCAGCAGGGGAGACGGGGAGACCCAGTACTTC.

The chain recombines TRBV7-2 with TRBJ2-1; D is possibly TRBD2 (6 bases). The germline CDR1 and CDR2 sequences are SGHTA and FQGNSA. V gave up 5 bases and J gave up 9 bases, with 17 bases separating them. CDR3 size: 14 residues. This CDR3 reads CASSTSRDLIEQFF. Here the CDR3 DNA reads TGTGCCAGCAGCACGTCCCGGGACTTAATTGAGCAGTTCTTC.

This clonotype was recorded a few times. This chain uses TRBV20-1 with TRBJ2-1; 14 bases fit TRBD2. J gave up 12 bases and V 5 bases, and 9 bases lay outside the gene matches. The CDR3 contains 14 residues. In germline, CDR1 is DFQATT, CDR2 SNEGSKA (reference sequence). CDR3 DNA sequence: TGCAGTGCTCACTCGGGACTAGCGGGAGTAACGCAGTTCTTC. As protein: CSAHSGLAGVTQFF.

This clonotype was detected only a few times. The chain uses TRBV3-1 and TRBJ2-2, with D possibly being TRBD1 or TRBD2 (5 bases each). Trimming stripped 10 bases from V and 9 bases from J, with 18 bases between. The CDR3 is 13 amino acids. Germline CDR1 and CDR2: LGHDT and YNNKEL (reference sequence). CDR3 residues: CATGDVGTRELFF. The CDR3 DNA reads TGTGCCACCGGGGACGTCGGTACGAGGGAGCTGTTTTTT.

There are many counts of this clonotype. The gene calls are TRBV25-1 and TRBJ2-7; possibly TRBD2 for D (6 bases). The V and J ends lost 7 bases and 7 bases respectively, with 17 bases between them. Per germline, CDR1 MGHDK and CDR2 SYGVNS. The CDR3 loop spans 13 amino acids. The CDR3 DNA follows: TGTGCCAGCACTCCCGGGACTCCTCAAGAGCAGTACTTC. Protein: CASTPGTPQEQYF.

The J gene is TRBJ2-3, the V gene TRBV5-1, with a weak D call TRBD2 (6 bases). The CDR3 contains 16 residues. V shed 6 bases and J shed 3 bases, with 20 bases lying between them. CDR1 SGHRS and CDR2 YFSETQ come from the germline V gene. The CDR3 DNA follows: TGCGCCAGCAACGACGGGAGAGCCTCCGAAACAGATACGCAGTATTTT. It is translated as CASNDGRASETDTQYF.

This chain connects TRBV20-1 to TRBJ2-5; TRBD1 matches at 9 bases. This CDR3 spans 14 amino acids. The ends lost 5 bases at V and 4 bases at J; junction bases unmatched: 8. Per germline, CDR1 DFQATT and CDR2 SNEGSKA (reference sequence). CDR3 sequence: CSAPQQGAGETQYF. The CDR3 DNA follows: TGCAGTGCTCCGCAACAGGGGGCTGGAGAGACCCAGTACTTC.

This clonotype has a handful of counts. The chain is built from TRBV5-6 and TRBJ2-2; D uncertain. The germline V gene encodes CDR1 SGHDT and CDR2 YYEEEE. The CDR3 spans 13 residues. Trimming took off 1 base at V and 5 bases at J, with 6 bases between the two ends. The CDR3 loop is CASSLWGTGELFF. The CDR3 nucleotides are TGTGCCAGCAGCTTGTGGGGAACCGGGGAGCTGTTTTTT.

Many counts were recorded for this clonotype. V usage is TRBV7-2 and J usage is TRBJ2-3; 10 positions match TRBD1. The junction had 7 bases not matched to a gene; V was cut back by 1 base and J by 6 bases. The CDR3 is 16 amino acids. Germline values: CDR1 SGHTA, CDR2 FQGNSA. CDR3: CASSLGWGTGDDTQYF. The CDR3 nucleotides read TGTGCCAGCAGCTTAGGCTGGGGGACAGGGGACGATACGCAGTATTTT.

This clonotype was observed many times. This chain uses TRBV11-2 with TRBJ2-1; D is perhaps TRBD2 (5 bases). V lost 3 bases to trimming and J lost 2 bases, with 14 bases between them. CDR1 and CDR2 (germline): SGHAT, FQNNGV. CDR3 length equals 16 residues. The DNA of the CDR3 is TGTGCCAGCAGCTTGGAGACTATCCACCCCTACAATGAGCAGTTCTTC. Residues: CASSLETIHPYNEQFF.

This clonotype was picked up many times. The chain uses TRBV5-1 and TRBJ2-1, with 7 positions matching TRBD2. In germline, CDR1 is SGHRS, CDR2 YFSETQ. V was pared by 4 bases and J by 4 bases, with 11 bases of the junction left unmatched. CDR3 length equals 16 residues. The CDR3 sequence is CASSALGGREYNEQFF. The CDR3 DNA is TGCGCCAGCAGCGCCCTGGGTGGGAGGGAGTACAATGAGCAGTTCTTC.

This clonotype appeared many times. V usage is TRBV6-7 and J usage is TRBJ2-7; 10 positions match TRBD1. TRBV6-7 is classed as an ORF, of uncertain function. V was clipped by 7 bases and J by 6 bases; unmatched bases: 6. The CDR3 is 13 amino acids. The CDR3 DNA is TGTGCCAGCAAACGGACAGGGGGGTTCGAGCAGTACTTC. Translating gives CASKRTGGFEQYF.

This chain's CDR3 is CASSLGRGSTGELFF. As DNA, the CDR3 is TGTGCCAGCAGCTTAGGGCGGGGGAGCACCGGGGAGCTGTTTTTT. V gene TRBV7-2 combines with J gene TRBJ2-2, with 7 bases lining up with TRBD2. From germline, CDR1 is SGHTA and CDR2 FQGNSA. The J segment lost 4 bases and the V segment lost 1 base, leaving 3 bases of the junction unmatched. The CDR3 length is 15 residues. The variable domain in full, with the rest retrieved from reference TRBV7-2 and TRBJ2-2, is GAGVSQSPSNKVTEKGKDVELRCDPISGHTALYWYRQSLGQGLEFLIYFQGNSAPDKSGLPSDRFSAERTGGSVSTLTIQRTQQEDSAVYLCASSLGRGSTGELFFGEGSRLTVL.